These 10 T cell receptor beta chains were sequenced from one sample in a study of shared clonotypes between healthy human individuals. Method: immunoSEQ multiplex PCR; TCRdb's copy keeps in-frame clones and lacks some. The data contain about 1.9 million clones, roughly 95% of them singletons. Positively selected for CCR7, the CD45RO-negative cells used as naive CD8 cells excluded terminally differentiated effector memory CD45RA+ cells. The sequenced sample consisted of naive CD8+ T cells from PBMCs. The receptors stem from a man aged 18-30 years in good health. Some clones in this sample may be carry-over from other donors' samples.

V gene TRBV9 combines with J gene TRBJ1-1, with 7 bases fitting TRBD1. Germline V CDR1 and CDR2: SGDLS, YYNGEE. After removal of 4 bases from V and 6 bases from J, the junction contained 12 bases not matched to a gene. This CDR3 has 15 amino acids. Here the CDR3 DNA reads TGTGCCAGCAGCTACTGGGACAGCTTGTCGTCTGAAGCTTTCTTT. Its translation is CASSYWDSLSSEAFF.

V and J are TRBV28 and TRBJ1-2, with unresolved D. Trimming pared 4 bases from V and 7 bases from J, leaving 13 bases between. The CDR3 runs 13 residues. Germline-derived CDR1 and CDR2 are MDHEN and SYDVKM. In DNA, the CDR3 is TGTGCCAGCAGTTCTGGCCCTCAAGGTGGCTACACCTTC. Translating gives CASSSGPQGGYTF.

The chain couples TRBV7-9 to TRBJ2-5, with 12 positions matching TRBD2. V dropped 2 bases and J dropped 2; count of bases not matched to a gene: 6. CDR1 is SEHNR, CDR2 FQNEAQ, per germline (reference sequence). The CDR3 has 17 amino acids. This CDR3 is CASSLTGTSGWQETQYF. CDR3 DNA: TGTGCCAGCAGCTTAACCGGGACTAGCGGGTGGCAAGAGACCCAGTACTTC.

The table lists this clone with a few counts. The gene calls are TRBV7-9 and TRBJ1-2, with no clear D. Trimming removed 0 bases at V and 6 bases at J, with 11 bases between. This CDR3 contains 14 residues. Germline V lookup: CDR1 SEHNR, CDR2 FQNEAQ (reference sequence). For the CDR3, the DNA is TGTGCCAGCAGCTTAGCGGTGGGTCCGGATGGCTACACCTTC. This gives the protein CASSLAVGPDGYTF.

This clone came up once. The chain has TRBV19 and TRBJ2-2; D is possibly TRBD2 (6 bases). Trimming took 5 bases from V and 0 from J, leaving 13 bases between them. CDR1 and CDR2 (germline): LNHDA, SQIVND (reference sequence). This CDR3 is built from 16 residues. CDR3 DNA sequence: TGTGCCAGTAGTGGGCGGGGAGCAGCGAACACCGGGGAGCTGTTTTTT. Its translation is CASSGRGAANTGELFF.

V gene TRBV7-9 combines with J gene TRBJ1-4; tentative D call: TRBD1 (5 bases). This CDR3 region has 16 residues. CDR1 is SEHNR and CDR2 is FQNEAQ in the germline V gene (reference sequence). V was cut by 5 bases and J by 4 bases, with 17 bases left in between. The CDR3 bases are TGTGCCAGCAGCCAGGGACCGAGCGGCCGTAATGAAAAACTGTTTTTT. Its translation: CASSQGPSGRNEKLFF.

The chain links TRBV4-3 to TRBJ2-4, with TRBD2 matching 8 bases. The CDR3 has 19 amino acids. Germline CDR1 reads LGHNA; CDR2 reads YSLEER. V lost 0 bases to trimming and J lost 8 bases; unmatched junction nucleotides: 18. CDR3 residues: CASSQEYWREAKGGDIQYF. CDR3 in DNA: TGCGCCAGCAGCCAAGAGTATTGGCGGGAGGCCAAGGGGGGTGACATTCAGTACTTC.

The chain uses TRBV6-6 and TRBJ2-2; D could derive from TRBD1 or TRBD2 (6 bases each). From germline, CDR1 is MNHNY and CDR2 SVGAGI (reference sequence). The CDR3 has 15 residues. Trimming shortened V by 5 bases and J by 4 bases, and 14 bases separated the two germline ends. DNA for the CDR3: TGTGCCAGCAGTCACCTCAGGGGAGGCACCGGGGAGCTGTTTTTT. Amino acid sequence: CASSHLRGGTGELFF.

About this clone: Other nucleotide sequences from this sample produce the same CDR3. V gene TRBV11-2 combines with J gene TRBJ2-7; D not resolved. The CDR3 extends over 14 amino acids. Germline V lookup: CDR1 SGHAT, CDR2 FQNNGV. Trimming pared 3 bases from V and 1 base from J, leaving 10 bases between. CDR3 DNA: TGTGCCAGCAGCTTCGGTCCCGGATCCTACGAGCAGTACTTC. This translates into CASSFGPGSYEQYF.

The chain carries TRBV28 and TRBJ2-5; maybe TRBD1 (5 bases). Judging by the DNA end, TRBJ2-7 fits better; the J call may be wrong. The CDR3 loop spans 12 amino acids. Germline V CDR1 and CDR2: MDHEN, SYDVKM. The CDR3 sequence is CASSLQGREQYF. Written as DNA, the CDR3 is TGTGCCAGCAGTTTACAGGGCCGCGAGCAGTACTTC.